The clone carrying this T cell receptor beta chain was recorded many times. As yet, its antigen is unknown. A quantitative 5'-RACE method, one with molecular barcodes, was used to make TCR beta libraries. Each CDR3 protein gets one entry after TCRdb re-called the 5' RACE reads with MiXCR. The repertoire holds about 100,000 distinct CDR3 sequences, with about 7.7% as singletons. The data were taken from a study of CD8 T cells in ankylosing spondylitis. Study-level points and caveats: Seemingly characteristic of ankylosing spondylitis blood was a TCR beta motif consisting of about 8 highly homologous variants.

The CDR3 length is 14 residues. This rearrangement joins TRBV21-1 to TRBJ1-2; no DNA check was done on the table's D call, TRBD1. TRBV21-1 is an annotated pseudogene. This TCR was sampled from a male donor with ankylosing spondylitis or in good health (not recorded which). What was sequenced was blood, either unsorted or a sorted T cell fraction (not recorded which). The CDR3 coding sequence is TGTGCCAGCAGCAAAGGGGCACCCCAACATGGCTACACCTTC. This gives the protein CASSKGAPQHGYTF.